One and the same sample provided the 11 T cell receptor beta chains below, sequenced in a study of blood T cell repertoires in COVID-19. Clones were read by immunoSEQ multiplex PCR, and TCRdb kept only the in-frame ones, dropping some. The table records 150,000 to 200,000 clones, 83% of them present only once. The material sequenced was peripheral blood. The receptors were gathered from a woman in her 70s with COVID-19, enrolled during active disease.

The J gene is TRBJ1-5, the V gene TRBV28, with TRBD1 matching over 8 bases. This CDR3 has 13 amino acids. V shed 6 bases, J shed 5 bases, and the junction held 3 bases outside the gene matches. Germline V gene lookup returns CDR1 MDHEN and CDR2 SYDVKM. The CDR3 loop reads CASRQGVYQPQHF. For the CDR3, the DNA is TGTGCCAGCAGACAGGGGGTCTATCAGCCCCAGCATTTT.

The chain joins TRBV25-1 to TRBJ1-1, with no clear D. Germline-derived CDR1 and CDR2 are MGHDK and SYGVNS. The germline V and J ends were trimmed by 3 bases and 10 bases, with 12 bases remaining between them. The CDR3 spans 12 residues. This chain's CDR3 is CASSESGLLAFF. CDR3 nucleotides: TGTGCCAGCAGTGAGAGCGGTCTGCTAGCTTTCTTT.

V gene TRBV29-1 combines with J gene TRBJ2-3; 9 bases map to TRBD1. Germline values: CDR1 SQVTM, CDR2 ANQGSEA. The V and J ends lost 5 bases and 5 bases, in that order; junction bases with no gene match: 5. The CDR3 is made up of 13 amino acids. The CDR3, as DNA: TGCAGCGTTTCGACAGGGGGTGGAGATACGCAGTATTTT. Its translation is CSVSTGGGDTQYF.

The rearrangement joins TRBV6-5 to TRBJ1-1; D may be TRBD1 (5 bases). Trimming cost V 0 bases and J 4 bases, with 9 bases left between them. Per germline, CDR1 MNHEY and CDR2 SVGAGI. The CDR3 length is 14 residues. Here the CDR3 reads CASSYSSRVTEAFF. The DNA for the CDR3 is TGTGCCAGCAGTTACTCTTCCAGGGTCACTGAAGCTTTCTTT.

The rearrangement links TRBV7-2 to TRBJ2-3; 7 positions agree with TRBD2. The CDR3 spans 16 residues. In germline, CDR1 is SGHTA, CDR2 FQGNSA. Germline trimming cut 1 base from V and 4 bases from J; bases unmatched to any gene: 8. The CDR3 here is CASSLGGGSWADTQYF. DNA for the CDR3: TGTGCCAGCAGCTTAGGGGGAGGGAGTTGGGCAGATACGCAGTATTTT.

This chain joins TRBV7-2 and TRBJ2-7; weak D call: TRBD2 (6 bases). The CDR3 is 14 residues long. Germline lookup yields CDR1 SGHTA and CDR2 FQGNSA. V shed 1 base and J shed 3 bases, with 10 bases lying between them. CDR3 nucleotides: TGTGCCAGCAGCTTAGGATGGGGGGACTACGAGCAGTACTTC. As protein: CASSLGWGDYEQYF.

The rearrangement joins TRBV19 to TRBJ2-2; 12 nucleotides agree with TRBD2. The CDR3 loop spans 16 amino acids. Germline CDR1 reads LNHDA; CDR2 reads SQIVND (reference sequence). Germline trimming cut 7 bases from V and 0 bases from J; bases unmatched to any gene: 3. The CDR3 region has the DNA TGTGCCAGTATTAGACTAGCGGGAGCGAACACCGGGGAGCTGTTTTTT. Encoded protein: CASIRLAGANTGELFF.

The V and J genes are TRBV9 and TRBJ2-1; 8 positions match TRBD2. Germline CDR1 reads SGDLS; CDR2 reads YYNGEE. The CDR3 spans 16 residues. Trimming cost V 3 bases and J 0 bases; bases outside gene matches: 5. CDR3 amino acids: CASSATSGSSYNEQFF. Written as DNA, the CDR3 is TGTGCCAGCAGCGCCACTAGCGGTAGCTCCTACAATGAGCAGTTCTTC.

The count of this clone is one. The chain uses TRBV27 and TRBJ2-2; D remains unclear. The CDR3 is made up of 13 amino acids. V was shortened by 5 bases and J by 7 bases, with 11 bases between the two germline ends. Germline CDR1 reads MNHEY; CDR2 reads SMNVEV (reference sequence). The CDR3 coding sequence is TGTGCCAGCAGTCTTCCTAGGATCGGGGAGCTGTTTTTT. Translating gives CASSLPRIGELFF.

The rearrangement links TRBV5-4 to TRBJ2-1; 11 bases line up with TRBD2. The CDR3 sequence is 16 residues long. CDR1 is SGHNT, CDR2 YYREEE, per germline (reference sequence). V lost 4 bases, J lost 8 bases, and 11 bases stayed unmatched. The CDR3 DNA follows: TGTGCCAGCAGCCTGACCTTACTAGCGGGAGAAGATGAGCAGTTCTTC. Translated, it gives CASSLTLLAGEDEQFF.

The V call is TRBV10-1, the J call TRBJ1-1, with 9 bases that match TRBD1. The CDR3 is 12 amino acids. Per the germline V gene, CDR1 is WNHNN and CDR2 is SYGVQD (reference sequence). The ends lost 6 bases at V and 7 bases at J; junction bases unmatched: 3. CDR3 in DNA: TGCGCCAGCAGCCTGACAGGGGGTGAAGCTTTCTTT. The encoded protein is CASSLTGGEAFF.